The 19 T cell receptor beta chains listed next were all sequenced from one sample in a study of T cell changes during pregnancy in multiple sclerosis. The data were produced by immunoSEQ multiplex PCR, yet TCRdb's version contains in-frame clones alone and is incomplete. The sample holds about 40,000 clones, just under 95% seen once. This sample comprised CD8+ T cells from peripheral blood mononuclear cells, obtained in the third trimester of pregnancy. These receptors were obtained from a female donor with multiple sclerosis, enrolled in a pregnancy study.

This clone was observed a single time. The V gene is TRBV5-3, the J gene TRBJ1-2; D is possibly TRBD1 (6 bases). TRBV5-3 is treated as an ORF (open reading frame) with a function not yet certain. This CDR3 comprises 14 residues. V dropped 4 bases and J dropped 7 bases, with 17 bases sitting between them. CDR3 amino acids: CARSQRTERFGYTF. CDR3 nucleotides: TGTGCCAGAAGCCAACGGACAGAACGCTTTGGCTACACCTTC.

The chain carries TRBV5-6 and TRBJ2-2; no clear D gene. CDR3 length: 16 residues. Trimming shortened V by 0 bases and J by 4 bases, and 13 bases separated the two germline ends. CDR1 and CDR2 (germline): SGHDT, YYEEEE. The CDR3 spells CASSLGASLGTGELFF. For the CDR3, the DNA is TGTGCCAGCAGCTTGGGCGCTAGTTTGGGCACCGGGGAGCTGTTTTTT.

The rearrangement uses TRBV29-1 and TRBJ1-3, with 8 bases lining up with TRBD1. Germline loops: CDR1 SQVTM, CDR2 ANQGSEA. CDR3 size: 13 residues. Trimming removed 7 bases from V and 1 base from J; junction bases left unmatched: 3. CDR3 nucleotide sequence: TGCAGCGCACAGGGGGGATCTGGAAACACCATATATTTT. Protein sequence: CSAQGGSGNTIYF. Drawing the rest from reference TRBV29-1 and TRBJ1-3, the complete variable domain is SAVISQKPSRDICQRGTSLTIQCQVDSQVTMMFWYRQQPGQSLTLIATANQGSEATYESGFVIDKFPISRPNLTFSTLTVSNMSPEDSSIYLCSAQGGSGNTIYFGEGSWLTVV.

V usage is TRBV19 and J usage is TRBJ2-1; TRBD1 might be the D (6 bases). V lost 10 bases and J lost 0, with 13 bases in between. Looked up from germline, CDR1 is LNHDA and CDR2 is SQIVND (reference sequence). CDR3 length equals 14 residues. The CDR3 DNA reads TGTGCCACCGGGACAACAAGCTCCTACAATGAGCAGTTCTTC. Encoded protein: CATGTTSSYNEQFF.

The rearrangement uses TRBV4-1 and TRBJ1-1; D is uncertain. V was trimmed by 4 bases and J by 1 base, leaving 13 bases between them. There are 15 residues in the CDR3. Germline values: CDR1 MGHRA, CDR2 YSYEKL. This chain's CDR3 is CASSLLQGGNTEAFF. CDR3 DNA: TGCGCCAGCAGCCTACTTCAAGGAGGGAACACTGAAGCTTTCTTT.

The V call is TRBV19, the J call TRBJ1-2; 9 bases align to TRBD1. Trimming at V came to 4 bases and at J to 5 bases, leaving 5 bases not matched to a gene. The CDR3 length is 14 residues. Germline V gives CDR1 LNHDA, CDR2 SQIVND (reference sequence). The DNA of the CDR3 is TGTGCCAGTAGTACTTGGGACAGGGAGTATGGCTACACCTTC. This gives the protein CASSTWDREYGYTF.

The chain is built from TRBV5-5 and TRBJ2-1; D possibly corresponds to TRBD1 (6 bases). Germline V gene data show CDR1 as SGHKS and CDR2 as YYEKEE (reference sequence). Trimming removed 0 bases from V and 4 bases from J, with 8 bases in between. This CDR3 has 14 residues. The CDR3 sequence: CASSLGRGYNEQFF. The CDR3 nucleotides read TGTGCCAGCAGCTTGGGCAGGGGTTACAATGAGCAGTTCTTC.

This clone was seen a single time. The chain combines TRBV6-1 with TRBJ1-2; D possibly corresponds to TRBD1 (5 bases). CDR3 length: 13 amino acids. V was cut by 1 base and J by 4 bases, with 7 bases left in between. Germline V gene data show CDR1 as MNHNS and CDR2 as SASEGT. In nucleotides, the CDR3 is TGTGCCAGCAGTGAAGGGACATTCTATGGCTACACCTTC. Translated: CASSEGTFYGYTF.

The chain uses TRBV7-9 and TRBJ2-1; TRBD2 matches at 11 bases. J gave up 7 bases and V 5 bases, and 4 bases lay outside the gene matches. The CDR3 runs to 14 residues. The germline V gene has CDR1 SEHNR and CDR2 FQNEAQ (reference sequence). The CDR3, as DNA: TGTGCCAGCAGCCCGAGGACTAGCGGGAATGAGCAGTTCTTC. Protein: CASSPRTSGNEQFF.

The chain combines TRBV6-5 with TRBJ2-7, with a possible D match to TRBD1 (6 bases). Germline values: CDR1 MNHEY, CDR2 SVGAGI. This CDR3 region has 12 residues. V lost 6 bases to trimming and J lost 5 bases, with 11 bases between them. Written as DNA, the CDR3 is TGTGCCAGCAGGGAAACAGGGCACGAGCAGTACTTC. It codes for CASRETGHEQYF.

The V gene is TRBV13, the J gene TRBJ2-3; D is unresolved. The V end was cut by 0 bases, the J end by 0 bases, with 4 bases between. The germline V gene encodes CDR1 PRHDT and CDR2 FYEKMQ (reference sequence). This CDR3 contains 14 residues. Here the CDR3 reads CASSLGGSTDTQYF. For the CDR3, the DNA is TGTGCCAGCAGCTTAGGCGGGAGCACAGATACGCAGTATTTT.

The rearrangement joins TRBV19 to TRBJ2-7; weak D call: TRBD1 (6 bases). The germline CDR1 and CDR2 sequences are LNHDA and SQIVND (reference sequence). V was shortened by 5 bases and J by 2 bases, with 13 bases between the two germline ends. The CDR3 contains 14 residues. CDR3 amino acids: CASSDRMSPYEQYF. CDR3 coding DNA: TGTGCCAGTAGTGACAGGATGAGCCCCTACGAGCAGTACTTC.

The gene calls are TRBV10-2 and TRBJ1-2; no clear D. Per the germline V gene, CDR1 is WSHSY and CDR2 is SAAADI. The CDR3 covers 15 residues. The germline V and J ends were trimmed by 6 bases and 0 bases, with 14 bases remaining between them. The CDR3 loop is CASSGAPTSNYGYTF. In nucleotides, the CDR3 is TGCGCCAGCAGCGGAGCCCCTACATCTAACTATGGCTACACCTTC.

This clone was seen once. V is TRBV15 and J is TRBJ1-6, with unresolved D. Trimming cost V 6 bases and J 5 bases, with 11 bases left between them. Germline lookup yields CDR1 LNHNV and CDR2 YYDKDF (reference sequence). CDR3 length: 14 residues. CDR3 residues: CATSEGGDNSPLHF. The CDR3 DNA is TGTGCCACCAGTGAGGGAGGTGATAATTCACCCCTCCACTTT. Combining the CDR3 with reference TRBV15 and TRBJ1-6 gives the whole variable domain DAMVIQNPRYQVTQFGKPVTLSCSQTLNHNVMYWYQQKSSQAPKLLFHYYDKDFNNEADTPDNFQSRRPNTSFCFLDIRSPGLGDTAMYLCATSEGGDNSPLHFGNGTRLTVT.

The rearrangement uses TRBV11-2 and TRBJ2-5; 13 bases fit TRBD2. The CDR3 has 14 amino acids. J lost 13 bases, V lost 5 bases, and 10 bases had no gene match. Germline CDR1 is SGHAT and CDR2 is FQNNGV. CDR3 protein: CASSTGTSGVGRYF. In DNA form, the CDR3 reads TGTGCCAGCAGCACCGGGACTAGCGGGGTAGGGCGGTACTTC.

V is TRBV6-5 and J is TRBJ2-1; TRBD2 aligns across 11 bases. CDR1 and CDR2 (germline): MNHEY, SVGAGI. This CDR3 has 14 amino acids. Unmatched junction bases numbered 1, after V lost 4 bases and J lost 5 bases. CDR3 loop: CASSSLAGDNEQFF. The CDR3, as DNA: TGTGCCAGCAGTTCACTAGCGGGGGACAATGAGCAGTTCTTC.

V is TRBV9 and J is TRBJ1-2, with no clear D. The CDR3 is made up of 16 amino acids. The germline gives CDR1 SGDLS, CDR2 YYNGEE. V was clipped by 4 bases and J by 4 bases, with 20 bases between them. The CDR3: CASSKDLEKPSYGYTF. In DNA, the CDR3 is TGTGCCAGCAGCAAGGACTTAGAGAAACCATCCTATGGCTACACCTTC.

J is TRBJ2-7 and V is TRBV6-5, with TRBD1 matching over 9 bases. Germline-derived CDR1 and CDR2 are MNHEY and SVGAGI. V trimming: 8 bases; J trimming: 4 bases; junction bases outside the gene matches: 6. The CDR3 extends over 13 amino acids. The CDR3 DNA reads as TGTGCCAGCGGACAGGGGACAGTATACGAGCAGTACTTC. It yields the protein CASGQGTVYEQYF.

The chain combines TRBV7-9 with TRBJ1-4; D remains ambiguous. CDR1 SEHNR and CDR2 FQNEAQ come from the germline V gene (reference sequence). V was cut by 4 bases and J by 8 bases, with 17 bases left in between. CDR3 size: 15 residues. The CDR3: CASSSGPGAEEKLFF. The CDR3 DNA sequence: TGTGCCAGCAGCTCTGGACCGGGAGCCGAGGAAAAACTGTTTTTT.